The 20 T cell receptor beta chains below come from one sample, sequenced in a study of blood T cell repertoires in COVID-19. Profiling relied on immunoSEQ multiplex PCR, and the TCRdb table lists in-frame clones only, not all of them. Altogether some 390,000 clones are present, around nine tenths being singletons, with the ten largest covering 1.7%. The material sequenced was PBMCs or T cells enriched from blood (not recorded which). Receptors originate from a woman in her twenties or thirties who had recovered from COVID-19.

This clone occurred once. V gene TRBV5-1 combines with J gene TRBJ2-3; 15 bases fit TRBD2. The CDR3 extends over 17 amino acids. Germline-derived CDR1 and CDR2 are SGHRS and YFSETQ. The V and J ends lost 4 bases and 2 bases, in that order; junction bases with no gene match: 5. The CDR3 nucleotides are TGCGCCAGCAGCCGGACTAGCGGGGGGGAAATCACAGATACGCAGTATTTT. Amino acids: CASSRTSGGEITDTQYF.

This sequence joins TRBV5-1 and TRBJ1-6; no reliable D call. The CDR3 runs to 14 residues. Germline V lookup: CDR1 SGHRS, CDR2 YFSETQ. With 3 bases removed from V and 5 bases from J, the gap between germline ends came to 9 bases. CDR3 nucleotides: TGCGCCAGCAGCTCCGGAGTAAATAATTCACCCCTCCACTTT. As protein: CASSSGVNNSPLHF.

The gene calls are TRBV27 and TRBJ2-1, with D tentatively TRBD1 (6 bases). The CDR3 consists of 16 residues. Trimming removed 5 bases from V and 5 bases from J, with 19 bases in between. CDR1 is MNHEY, CDR2 SMNVEV, per germline (reference sequence). Written as DNA, the CDR3 is TGTGCCAGCAGTCCCCAGGGGCCGGAACTTGACAATGAGCAGTTCTTC. This translates into CASSPQGPELDNEQFF.

CDR3 sequence (DNA): TGCGCCAGCAGCGTGGCGGGGGGGCTGATGGTGTCGGACACTGAAGCTTTCTTT. Its protein is CASSVAGGLMVSDTEAFF. The genes are TRBV5-1 and TRBJ1-1; the D gene is possibly TRBD1 (6 bases). CDR1 SGHRS and CDR2 YFSETQ come from the germline V gene. With 4 bases removed from V and 3 bases from J, the gap between germline ends came to 25 bases. CDR3 length: 18 amino acids.

The V call is TRBV12-3 or TRBV12-4, the J call TRBJ2-7; D remains unclear. The CDR3 has 13 amino acids. The V gene lost 1 base and the J gene lost 6 bases, with 10 bases spanning the gap. The CDR3, as DNA: TGTGCCAGCAGTTTAGATAATCTCGGCGAGCAGTACTTC. Translation gives CASSLDNLGEQYF.

J is TRBJ1-2 and V is TRBV28; D may be TRBD1 (5 bases). The germline V gene encodes CDR1 MDHEN and CDR2 SYDVKM. The CDR3 spans 13 residues. Trimming left V 5 bases short and J 4 bases short, with 11 bases between. The CDR3 DNA reads TGTGCCAGCAGTACCAGGGTGGCCTATGGCTACACCTTC. This translates into CASSTRVAYGYTF.

This chain connects TRBV4-2 to TRBJ1-2; D unresolved. The CDR3 runs to 16 residues. Per germline, CDR1 LGHNA and CDR2 YNFKEQ. V lost 3 bases to trimming and J lost 4 bases, with 18 bases between them. For the CDR3, the DNA is TGTGCCAGCAGCCAGGGAGGGCCATCCGCTCGCTATGGCTACACCTTC. It is translated as CASSQGGPSARYGYTF.

This clone came up once. The V gene is TRBV9, the J gene TRBJ1-1; TRBD1 aligns across 7 bases. There are 14 residues in the CDR3. V shed 6 bases and J 0 bases; nucleotides not matched to a gene: 5. From germline, CDR1 is SGDLS and CDR2 YYNGEE. The CDR3 DNA reads TGTGCCAGCACCCAGGACAGGTTGAACACTGAAGCTTTCTTT. It encodes CASTQDRLNTEAFF.

The V call is TRBV2, the J call TRBJ2-1, with 10 positions matching TRBD2. V was pared by 10 bases and J by 5 bases, with 8 bases of the junction left unmatched. Germline CDR1 is SNHLY and CDR2 is FYNNEI. The CDR3 loop spans 14 amino acids. CDR3 nucleotide sequence: TGTGCCACCCAGCGGGAGGGCCTCGACAATGAGCAGTTCTTC. The encoded protein is CATQREGLDNEQFF.

This clone appeared once. V usage is TRBV30 and J usage is TRBJ1-2; D may be TRBD1 (6 bases). With 0 bases removed from V and 7 bases from J, the gap between germline ends came to 15 bases. This CDR3 spans 14 amino acids. Germline CDR1 reads GTSNPN; CDR2 reads SVGIG (reference sequence). In DNA form, the CDR3 reads TGTGCCTGGAGTGTACCAGGGGTAGTGGGTGGCTACACCTTC. Its translation is CAWSVPGVVGGYTF.

This clone was counted once. The chain couples TRBV5-1 to TRBJ2-5; D might be TRBD1 (6 bases). Germline CDR1 SGHRS, CDR2 YFSETQ. This CDR3 is 16 amino acids long. Trimming shortened V by 0 bases and J by 10 bases, and 22 bases separated the two germline ends. Here the CDR3 reads CASSLGTGTDRHVQYF. CDR3 in DNA: TGCGCCAGCAGCTTGGGCACGGGCACTGACAGGCACGTCCAGTACTTC.

This clone was detected only once. Compared with germline, one end of the junction differs, possibly owing to a read error. The gene calls are TRBV7-7 and TRBJ1-3; D is uncertain. The CDR3 spans 14 residues. CDR1 is SSHAT and CDR2 is FNYEAQ in the germline V gene (reference sequence). CDR3 in DNA: TGTGCTAGCAGCCCGAGTAGCTCTGGAAACACCATATATTTT. Translation: CASSPSSSGNTIYF.

The chain employs TRBV7-9 and TRBJ2-3; 10 bases map to TRBD1. Germline V gene sequence: CDR1 SEHNR, CDR2 FQNEAQ (reference sequence). V shed 3 bases and J 5 bases; nucleotides not matched to a gene: 5. There are 15 residues in the CDR3. The CDR3 is CASSLGDRGGDTQYF. CDR3 in DNA: TGTGCCAGCAGCTTGGGGGACAGGGGAGGAGATACGCAGTATTTT.

This rearrangement joins TRBV9 to TRBJ2-7; possible D gene TRBD2, 5 bases. This CDR3 has 13 amino acids. Trimming took off 0 bases at V and 5 bases at J, with 9 bases between the two ends. Germline V gene sequence: CDR1 SGDLS, CDR2 YYNGEE. Written as DNA, the CDR3 is TGTGCCAGCAGCGTAGGGACCGGGAACGAGCAGTACTTC. Protein product: CASSVGTGNEQYF.

The genes are TRBV28 and TRBJ1-5; D is unresolved. The CDR3 sequence is 13 residues long. V shed 8 bases and J shed 0 bases, with 8 bases lying between them. Germline CDR1 MDHEN, CDR2 SYDVKM. The CDR3 loop reads CASRLDSNQPQHF. The CDR3 nucleotides read TGTGCCAGCCGCCTAGATAGCAATCAGCCCCAGCATTTT.

The gene calls are TRBV27 and TRBJ1-2; 11 nucleotides agree with TRBD1. Per the germline V gene, CDR1 is MNHEY and CDR2 is SMNVEV (reference sequence). The CDR3 covers 15 residues. J gave up 8 bases and V 4 bases, and 9 bases lay outside the gene matches. Here the CDR3 reads CASSSRGQGAEGYTF. In nucleotides, the CDR3 is TGTGCCAGCAGTTCGCGAGGACAGGGGGCGGAGGGCTACACCTTC.

In DNA, the CDR3 is TGTGCCAGCAGCGGCGGAGTCTTTGGCTACACCTTC. Translating it yields CASSGGVFGYTF. This chain uses TRBV6-5 with TRBJ1-2; D uncertain. The CDR3 is 12 amino acids. CDR1 MNHEY and CDR2 SVGAGI come from the germline V gene. Between the trimmed V and J ends, which lost 6 bases and 7 bases, there was a span of 12 bases.

On this clone: This CDR3 is also generated by other DNA sequences in the sample. The chain combines TRBV28 with TRBJ1-2, with D perhaps matching TRBD1 (6 bases). The CDR3 has 13 amino acids. Trimming left V 1 base short and J 4 bases short, with 7 bases between. Germline lookup yields CDR1 MDHEN and CDR2 SYDVKM. The CDR3 region is CASSLLGGYGYTF. CDR3 in DNA: TGTGCCAGCAGTTTATTAGGGGGCTATGGCTACACCTTC.

The chain joins TRBV27 to TRBJ2-2; 9 nucleotides agree with TRBD2. The CDR3 extends over 18 amino acids. In germline, CDR1 is MNHEY, CDR2 SMNVEV (reference sequence). Unmatched junction bases numbered 17, after V lost 6 bases and J lost 6 bases. CDR3 nucleotides: TGTGCCAGCAGGTCTCCCCCTAGCGGGATAGCTTGGGCCGGGGAGCTGTTTTTT. This encodes CASRSPPSGIAWAGELFF.

This clone occurred once. A read error may produce the germline difference seen at one junction end. The chain recombines TRBV29-1 with TRBJ1-2; 10 positions agree with TRBD1. Germline V gene sequence: CDR1 SQVTM, CDR2 ANQGSEA. This CDR3 comprises 17 residues. CDR3 residues: CSVEDRDRGSGNYGYTF. For the CDR3, the DNA is TGCAGCGTCGAAGACCGGGACAGGGGTAGTGGAAACTATGGCTACACCTTC. Using reference TRBV29-1 and TRBJ1-2 for the parts outside the CDR3, the full variable domain is SAVISQKPSRDICQRGTSLTIQCQVDSQVTMMFWYRQQPGQSLTLIATANQGSEATYESGFVIDKFPISRPNLTFSTLTVSNMSPEDSSIYLCSVEDRDRGSGNYGYTFGSGTRLTVV.